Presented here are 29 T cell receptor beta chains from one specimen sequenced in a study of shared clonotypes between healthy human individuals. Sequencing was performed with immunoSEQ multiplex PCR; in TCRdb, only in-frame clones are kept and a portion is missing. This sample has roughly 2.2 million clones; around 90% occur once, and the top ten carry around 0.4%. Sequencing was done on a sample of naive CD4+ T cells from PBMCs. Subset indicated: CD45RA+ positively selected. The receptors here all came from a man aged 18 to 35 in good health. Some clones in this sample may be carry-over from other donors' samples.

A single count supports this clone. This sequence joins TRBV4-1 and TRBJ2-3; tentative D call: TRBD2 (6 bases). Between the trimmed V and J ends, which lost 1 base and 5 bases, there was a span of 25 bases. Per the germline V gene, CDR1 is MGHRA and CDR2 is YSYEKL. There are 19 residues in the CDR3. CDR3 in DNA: TGCGCCAGCAGCCAAGTTGTCGGGCTAGCGCTGGGGAAGGGAGATACGCAGTATTTT. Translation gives CASSQVVGLALGKGDTQYF.

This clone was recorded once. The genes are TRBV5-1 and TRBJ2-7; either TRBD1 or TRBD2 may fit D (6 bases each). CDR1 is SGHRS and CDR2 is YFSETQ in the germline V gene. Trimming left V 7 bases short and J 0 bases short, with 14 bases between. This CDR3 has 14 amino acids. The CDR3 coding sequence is TGCGCCAGCTCCGAGGGGGGCCTCTCCTACGAGCAGTACTTC. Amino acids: CASSEGGLSYEQYF.

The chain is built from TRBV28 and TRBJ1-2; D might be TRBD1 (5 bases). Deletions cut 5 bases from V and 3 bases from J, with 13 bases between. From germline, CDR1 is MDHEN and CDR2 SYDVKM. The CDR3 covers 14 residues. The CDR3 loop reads CASSPQDRDYGYTF. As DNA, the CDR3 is TGTGCCAGCAGTCCACAGGATAGGGACTATGGCTACACCTTC.

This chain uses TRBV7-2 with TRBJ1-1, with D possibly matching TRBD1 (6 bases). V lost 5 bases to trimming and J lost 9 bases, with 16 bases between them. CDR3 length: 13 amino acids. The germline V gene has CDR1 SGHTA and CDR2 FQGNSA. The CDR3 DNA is TGTGCCAGCAGCCTCAACGCGCAGGGGCAAGCTTTCTTT. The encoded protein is CASSLNAQGQAFF.

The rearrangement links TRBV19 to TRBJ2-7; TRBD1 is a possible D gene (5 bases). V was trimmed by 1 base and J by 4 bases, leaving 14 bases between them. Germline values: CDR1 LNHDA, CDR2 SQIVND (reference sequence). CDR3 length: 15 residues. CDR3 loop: CASSIAVTDIYEQYF. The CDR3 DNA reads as TGTGCCAGTAGTATAGCTGTGACAGACATATACGAGCAGTACTTC.

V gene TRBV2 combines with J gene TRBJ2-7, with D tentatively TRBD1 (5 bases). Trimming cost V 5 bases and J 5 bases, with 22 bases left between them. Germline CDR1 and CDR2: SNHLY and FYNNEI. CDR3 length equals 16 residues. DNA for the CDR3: TGTGCCAGCAGTCGGTTAGGGGCTGGGAAAACTAACGAGCAGTACTTC. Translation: CASSRLGAGKTNEQYF.

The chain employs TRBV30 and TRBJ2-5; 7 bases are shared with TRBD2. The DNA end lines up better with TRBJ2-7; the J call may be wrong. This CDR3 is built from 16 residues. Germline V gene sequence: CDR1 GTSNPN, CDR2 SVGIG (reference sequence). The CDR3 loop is CAWSLTRASGTYEQYF. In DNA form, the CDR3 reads TGTGCCTGGAGTCTAACCCGGGCTAGCGGTACCTACGAGCAGTACTTC.

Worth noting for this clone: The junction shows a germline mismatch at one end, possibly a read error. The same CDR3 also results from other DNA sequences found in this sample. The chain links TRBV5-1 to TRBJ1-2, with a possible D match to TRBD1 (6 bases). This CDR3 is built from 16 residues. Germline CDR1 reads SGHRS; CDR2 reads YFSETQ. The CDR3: CASSFGSGALNYGYTF. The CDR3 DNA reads TGCGCCAGCAGCTTTGGGTCAGGGGCCCTTAACTACGGCTACACCTTC.

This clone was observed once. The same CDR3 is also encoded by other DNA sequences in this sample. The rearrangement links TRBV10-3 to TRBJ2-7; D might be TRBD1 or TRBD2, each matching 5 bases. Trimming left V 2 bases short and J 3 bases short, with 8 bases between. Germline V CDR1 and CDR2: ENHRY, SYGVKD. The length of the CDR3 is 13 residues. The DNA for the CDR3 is TGTGCCATCAGTGAGGTTGGGGGCTACGAGCAGTACTTC. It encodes CAISEVGGYEQYF.

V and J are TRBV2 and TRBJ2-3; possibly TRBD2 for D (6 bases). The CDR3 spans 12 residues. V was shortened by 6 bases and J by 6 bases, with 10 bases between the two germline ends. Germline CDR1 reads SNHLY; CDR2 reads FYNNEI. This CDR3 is CASRQEGDTQYF. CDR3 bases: TGTGCCAGCAGACAGGAGGGGGATACGCAGTATTTT.

CDR3 in DNA: TGTGCCAGCAGCCAACGACAGGGATTCACAGATACGCAGTATTTT. This encodes CASSQRQGFTDTQYF. V and J are TRBV5-4 and TRBJ2-3; 7 bases align to TRBD1. Unmatched junction bases numbered 7, after V lost 4 bases and J lost 2 bases. The CDR3 contains 15 residues. Germline values: CDR1 SGHNT, CDR2 YYREEE (reference sequence).

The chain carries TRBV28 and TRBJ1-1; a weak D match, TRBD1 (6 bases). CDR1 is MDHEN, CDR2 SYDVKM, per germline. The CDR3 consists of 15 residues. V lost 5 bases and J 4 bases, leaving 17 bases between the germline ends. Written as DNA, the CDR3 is TGTGCCAGCAGTCCACACACAGGGATGAGCACTGAAGCTTTCTTT. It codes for CASSPHTGMSTEAFF.

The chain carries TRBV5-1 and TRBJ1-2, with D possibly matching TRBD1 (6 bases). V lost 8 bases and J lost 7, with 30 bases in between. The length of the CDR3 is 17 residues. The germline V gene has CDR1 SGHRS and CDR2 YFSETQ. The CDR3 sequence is CASSDGGAADLGSGYTF. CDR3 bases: TGCGCCAGTAGCGACGGGGGGGCCGCGGACCTCGGGAGTGGCTACACCTTC. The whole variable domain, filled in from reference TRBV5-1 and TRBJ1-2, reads KAGVTQTPRYLIKTRGQQVTLSCSPISGHRSVSWYQQTPGQGLQFLFEYFSETQRNKGNFPGRFSGRQFSNSRSEMNVSTLELGDSALYLCASSDGGAADLGSGYTFGSGTRLTVV.

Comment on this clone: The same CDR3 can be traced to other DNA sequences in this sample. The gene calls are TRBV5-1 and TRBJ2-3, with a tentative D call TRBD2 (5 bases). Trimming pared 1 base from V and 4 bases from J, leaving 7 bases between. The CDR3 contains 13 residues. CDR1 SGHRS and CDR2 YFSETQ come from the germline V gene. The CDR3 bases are TGCGCCAGCAGCTTGCGGGGAGCAGATACGCAGTATTTT. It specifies CASSLRGADTQYF.

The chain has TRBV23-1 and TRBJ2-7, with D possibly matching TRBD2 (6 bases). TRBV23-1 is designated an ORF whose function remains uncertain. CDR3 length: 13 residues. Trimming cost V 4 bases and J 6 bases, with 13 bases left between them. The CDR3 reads CASSLPGVGEQYF. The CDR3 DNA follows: TGCGCCAGCAGTCTCCCGGGGGTCGGCGAGCAGTACTTC.

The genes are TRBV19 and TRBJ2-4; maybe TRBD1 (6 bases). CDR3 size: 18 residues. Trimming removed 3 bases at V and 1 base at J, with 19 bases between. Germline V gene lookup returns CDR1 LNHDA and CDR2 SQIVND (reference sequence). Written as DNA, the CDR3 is TGTGCCAGTAGTATCCACCCCGGGACAAAGGGGGCCAAAAACATTCAGTACTTC. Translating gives CASSIHPGTKGAKNIQYF. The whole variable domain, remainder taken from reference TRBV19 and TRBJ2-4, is DGGITQSPKYLFRKEGQNVTLSCEQNLNHDAMYWYRQDPGQGLRLIYYSQIVNDFQKGDIAEGYSVSREKKESFPLTVTSAQKNPTAFYLCASSIHPGTKGAKNIQYFGAGTRLSVL.

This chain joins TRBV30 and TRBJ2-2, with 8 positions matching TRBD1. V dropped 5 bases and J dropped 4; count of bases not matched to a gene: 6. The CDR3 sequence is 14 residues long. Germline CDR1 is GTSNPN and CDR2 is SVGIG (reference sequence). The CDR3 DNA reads TGTGCCTGGGCAGGGGGCGCGGGCACCGGGGAGCTGTTTTTT. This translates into CAWAGGAGTGELFF.

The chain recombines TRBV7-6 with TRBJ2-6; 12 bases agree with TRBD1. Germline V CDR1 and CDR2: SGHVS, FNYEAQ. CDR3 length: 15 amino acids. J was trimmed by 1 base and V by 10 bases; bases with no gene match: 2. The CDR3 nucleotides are TGTGCCACGGGACAGGGGGCGTCTGGGGCCAACGTCCTGACTTTC. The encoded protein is CATGQGASGANVLTF.

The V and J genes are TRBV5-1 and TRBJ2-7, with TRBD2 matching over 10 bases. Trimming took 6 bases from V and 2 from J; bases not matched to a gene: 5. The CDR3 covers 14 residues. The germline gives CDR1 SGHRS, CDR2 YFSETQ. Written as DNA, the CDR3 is TGCGCCAGCAACTCCGGACTAGCGGCCTACGAGCAGTACTTC. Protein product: CASNSGLAAYEQYF.

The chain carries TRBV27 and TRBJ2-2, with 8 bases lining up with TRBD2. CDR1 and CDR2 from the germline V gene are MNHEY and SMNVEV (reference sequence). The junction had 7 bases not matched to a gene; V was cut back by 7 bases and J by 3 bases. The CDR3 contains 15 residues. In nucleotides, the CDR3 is TGTGCCAGCACCCGACCCGGGAGGGACACCGGGGAGCTGTTTTTT. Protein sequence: CASTRPGRDTGELFF.

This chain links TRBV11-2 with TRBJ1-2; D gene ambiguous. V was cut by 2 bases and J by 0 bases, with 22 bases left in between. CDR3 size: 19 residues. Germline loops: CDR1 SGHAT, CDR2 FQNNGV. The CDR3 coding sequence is TGTGCCAGCAGCTTATGGCCCTTGGCAGAGAGAACCGCTAACTATGGCTACACCTTC. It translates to CASSLWPLAERTANYGYTF.

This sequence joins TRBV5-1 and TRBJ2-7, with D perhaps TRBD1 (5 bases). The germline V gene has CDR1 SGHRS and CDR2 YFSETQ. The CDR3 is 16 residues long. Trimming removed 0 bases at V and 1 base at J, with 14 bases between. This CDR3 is CASSLAPDRVSYEQYF. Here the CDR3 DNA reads TGCGCCAGCAGCTTGGCCCCCGACAGAGTATCCTACGAGCAGTACTTC.

In DNA, the CDR3 is TGTGCCAGCGGCCGGGACATAGACTACGAGCAGTACTTC. Its protein is CASGRDIDYEQYF. The rearrangement uses TRBV2 and TRBJ2-7, with D perhaps TRBD1 (6 bases). The CDR3 contains 13 residues. Germline CDR1 and CDR2: SNHLY and FYNNEI. Trimming shortened V by 8 bases and J by 3 bases, and 14 bases separated the two germline ends. Variable domain in full (rest from reference TRBV2 and TRBJ2-7): EPEVTQTPSHQVTQMGQEVILRCVPISNHLYFYWYRQILGQKVEFLVSFYNNEISEKSEIFDDQFSVERPDGSNFTLKIRSTKLEDSAMYFCASGRDIDYEQYFGPGTRLTVT.

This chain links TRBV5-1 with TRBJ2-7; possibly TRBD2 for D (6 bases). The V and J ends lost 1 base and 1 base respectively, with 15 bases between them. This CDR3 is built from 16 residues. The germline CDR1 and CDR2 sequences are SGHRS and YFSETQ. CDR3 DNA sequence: TGCGCCAGCAGCTTGCGGGGGTTAGGAAGTTCCTACGAGCAGTACTTC. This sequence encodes CASSLRGLGSSYEQYF.

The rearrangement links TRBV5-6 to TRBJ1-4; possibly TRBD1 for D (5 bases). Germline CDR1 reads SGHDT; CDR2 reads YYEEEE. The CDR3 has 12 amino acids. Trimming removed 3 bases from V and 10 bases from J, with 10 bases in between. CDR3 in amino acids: CASSSRVGKLFF. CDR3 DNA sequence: TGTGCCAGCAGCTCCAGGGTGGGAAAACTGTTTTTT.

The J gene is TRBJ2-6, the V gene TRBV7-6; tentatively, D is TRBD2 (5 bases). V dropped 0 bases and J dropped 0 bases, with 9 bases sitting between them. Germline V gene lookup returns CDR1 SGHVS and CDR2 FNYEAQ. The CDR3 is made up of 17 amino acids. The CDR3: CASSLAGGSSGANVLTF. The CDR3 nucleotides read TGTGCCAGCAGCTTAGCTGGTGGGAGCTCTGGGGCCAACGTCCTGACTTTC.

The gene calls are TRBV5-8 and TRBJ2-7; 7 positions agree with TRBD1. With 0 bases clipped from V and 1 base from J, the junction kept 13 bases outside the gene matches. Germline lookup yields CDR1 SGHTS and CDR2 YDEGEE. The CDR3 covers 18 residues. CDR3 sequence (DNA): TGTGCCAGCAGCTTGGTCCGTCAGTTAGGGGGCGCATCCTACGAGCAGTACTTC. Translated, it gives CASSLVRQLGGASYEQYF.

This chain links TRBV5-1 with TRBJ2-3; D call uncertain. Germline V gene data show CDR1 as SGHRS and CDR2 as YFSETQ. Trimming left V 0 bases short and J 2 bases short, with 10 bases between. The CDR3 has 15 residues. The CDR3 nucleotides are TGCGCCAGCAGCTTGGGTACAGAGAACACAGATACGCAGTATTTT. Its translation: CASSLGTENTDTQYF.

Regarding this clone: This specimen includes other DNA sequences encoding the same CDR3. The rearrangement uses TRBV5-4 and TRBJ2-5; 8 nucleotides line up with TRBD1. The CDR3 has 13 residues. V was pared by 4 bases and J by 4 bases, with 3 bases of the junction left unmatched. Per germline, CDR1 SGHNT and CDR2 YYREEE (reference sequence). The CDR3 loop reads CASSGTGGETQYF. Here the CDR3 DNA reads TGTGCCAGCAGCGGTACAGGGGGAGAGACCCAGTACTTC.